These T cell receptor beta chains were read from a single sample in a study of response to subunit inactivated influenza vaccine. TCRdb analysed the RT-PCR reads with MiXCR anew, one entry per CDR3 protein. Of some 540,000 distinct CDR3 sequences in the sample, under 30% are singletons; the top ten hold about 3%. Another study also made use of these data, one on T cells expressing NK-cell markers.

The sequenced sample was CD4+ T cells sorted from PBMCs, obtained 12 days after vaccination. The receptors here all came from a man aged 45-65 years who received an inactivated influenza vaccine. Each CDR3 is given with its conserved first and last residue. A D gene is named only where the DNA matches it firmly. For some rows the clone size is stated as once, few or many, or as a class when expanded; others skip it.

d_call: -
clone_size: -
v_call: TRBV3-1
j_call: TRBJ2-7
cdr3_nt: TGTGCCAGCAGCCAAGCGGGGGCGATGGGCGAGCAGTACTTC
cdr3_aa: CASSQAGAMGEQYF

d_call: TRBD1
clone_size: -
v_call: TRBV20-1
j_call: TRBJ2-2
cdr3_nt: TGCAGTGCTAGGTTCGGACAGGGAGACACCGGGGAGCTGTTTTTT
cdr3_aa: CSARFGQGDTGELFF

d_call: -
clone_size: -
v_call: TRBV30
j_call: TRBJ2-2
cdr3_nt: TGTGCCTGGAGAACAGGCCAGCAGGGCACCGGGGAGCTGTTTTTT
cdr3_aa: CAWRTGQQGTGELFF

d_call: -
clone_size: -
v_call: TRBV7-2
j_call: TRBJ2-3
cdr3_nt: TGTGCCAGCAGCTCCACATGGGGAGATACGCAGTATTTT
cdr3_aa: CASSSTWGDTQYF

d_call: -
clone_size: -
v_call: TRBV14
j_call: TRBJ2-7
cdr3_nt: TGTGCCAGCAGCCAAAACCCCCTTAGTTGGCAGTACTTC
cdr3_aa: CASSQNPLSWQYF

d_call: -
clone_size: -
v_call: TRBV4-2
j_call: TRBJ2-5
cdr3_nt: TGTGCCAGCAGCCAGGAGTTCCCCGAGACCCAGTACTTC
cdr3_aa: CASSQEFPETQYF

d_call: -
clone_size: many
v_call: TRBV7-2
j_call: TRBJ2-5
cdr3_nt: TGTGCCAGCAGCTTGACGGGTGGGGAGACCCAGTACTTC
cdr3_aa: CASSLTGGETQYF

d_call: -
clone_size: -
v_call: TRBV2
j_call: TRBJ2-2
cdr3_nt: TGTGCCAGCAGGGTGGAGGGGGAACTGTTTTTT
cdr3_aa: CASRVEGELFF

d_call: TRBD2
clone_size: few
v_call: TRBV24-1
j_call: TRBJ2-3
cdr3_nt: TGTGCCACCAGTGACACCCGACTAGCGGGAACTGGAGATACGCAGTATTTT
cdr3_aa: CATSDTRLAGTGDTQYF

d_call: -
clone_size: -
v_call: TRBV21-1
j_call: TRBJ2-3
cdr3_nt: TGTGCCAGCAGCAGGGGGGCGCAGGGTGGCACAGATACGCAGTATTTT
cdr3_aa: CASSRGAQGGTDTQYF